The rows below give T cell receptor beta chains drawn from one sample of a study of blood T cells in healthy people across ages. MiXCR was run by TCRdb on the 5' RACE reads, yielding one entry per CDR3 protein. The sample has about 1,500,000 distinct CDR3 sequences, approximately 38% seen once. Sequenced: blood. The receptors derive from a woman under 30 in good health. CDR3s leave out the opening cysteine and the closing phenylalanine or tryptophan. A D gene is named only where the DNA matches it firmly.

V gene	D gene	J gene	CDR3 protein
TRBV20-1	NA	TRBJ2-1	SAEAGSVYNEQF
TRBV5-1	NA	TRBJ1-2	ASSLGERSNGYT
TRBV20-1	TRBD1	TRBJ2-3	SASRGRFTDTQY
TRBV5-1	TRBD2	TRBJ2-3	ASSSIAGGPDTQY
TRBV12-5	NA	TRBJ1-5	ASGLVHREVQPQH
TRBV5-1	TRBD1	TRBJ1-5	ASSLAGAGGQPQH
TRBV3-1	NA	TRBJ1-4	ASSRDKRLF
TRBV12-3/TRBV12-4	NA	TRBJ2-3	ATGDAAVGDTQY
TRBV4-1	TRBD2	TRBJ2-5	ASSQWGGKTQY
TRBV7-2	NA	TRBJ2-3	ASSFGGPGDTQY
TRBV6-5	TRBD2	TRBJ2-5	ASTRDYDNEQY
TRBV11-2	TRBD2	TRBJ2-5	ASSPFGRGGTQEQY
TRBV6-4	NA	TRBJ2-3	ASSELGRGTQY
TRBV11-2	NA	TRBJ2-7	ASSLGPPGGYEQY
TRBV20-1	NA	TRBJ2-3	SAWIGDKSTQY
TRBV20-1	TRBD1	TRBJ1-1	SVTGGLTEAF
TRBV6-4	TRBD1	TRBJ1-2	ASSPGTEVNYGYT